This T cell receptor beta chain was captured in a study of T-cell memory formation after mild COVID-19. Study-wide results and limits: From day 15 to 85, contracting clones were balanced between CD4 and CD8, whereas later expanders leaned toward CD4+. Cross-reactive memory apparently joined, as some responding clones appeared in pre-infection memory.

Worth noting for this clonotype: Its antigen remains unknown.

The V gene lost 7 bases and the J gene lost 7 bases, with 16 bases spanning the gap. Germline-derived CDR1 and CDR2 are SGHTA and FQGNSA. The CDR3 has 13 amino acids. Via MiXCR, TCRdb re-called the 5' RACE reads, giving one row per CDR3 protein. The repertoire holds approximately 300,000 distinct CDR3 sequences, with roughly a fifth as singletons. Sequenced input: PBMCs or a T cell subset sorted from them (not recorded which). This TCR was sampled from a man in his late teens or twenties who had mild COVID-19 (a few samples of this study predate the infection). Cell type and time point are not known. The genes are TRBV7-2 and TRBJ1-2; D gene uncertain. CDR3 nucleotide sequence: TGTGCCAGCACCCCGCCGGGAGAGCGTGGCTACACCTTC. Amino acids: CASTPPGERGYTF.